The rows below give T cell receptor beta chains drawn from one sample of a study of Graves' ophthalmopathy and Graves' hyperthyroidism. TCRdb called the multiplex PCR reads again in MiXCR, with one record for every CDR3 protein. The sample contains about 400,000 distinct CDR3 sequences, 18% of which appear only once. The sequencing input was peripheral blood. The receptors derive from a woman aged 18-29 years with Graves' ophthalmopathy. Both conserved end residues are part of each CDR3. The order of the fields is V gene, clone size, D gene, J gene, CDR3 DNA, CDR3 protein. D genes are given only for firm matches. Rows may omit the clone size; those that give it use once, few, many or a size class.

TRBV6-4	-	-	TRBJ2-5	TGTGCCAGCGGCCTTGGGGGGTGGCAGACCCAGTACTTC	CASGLGGWQTQYF
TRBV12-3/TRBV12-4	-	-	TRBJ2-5	TGTGCCAGCAGTTTAGGGCTAGTTGTCTTAGTCGAAGAGACCCAGTACTTC	CASSLGLVVLVEETQYF
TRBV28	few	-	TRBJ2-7	TGTGCCAGCAGTTTTTCCAGGGACAACTACGAGCAGTACTTC	CASSFSRDNYEQYF
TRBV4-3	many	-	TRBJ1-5	TGCGCCAGCAGCCCTGCCCATTCTAGCAATCAGCCCCAGCATTTT	CASSPAHSSNQPQHF
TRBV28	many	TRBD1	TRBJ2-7	TGTGCCAGCACCGTGGGGGGGACAGGGACCTACGAGCAGTACTTC	CASTVGGTGTYEQYF
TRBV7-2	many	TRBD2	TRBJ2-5	TGTGCCAGCAGCGGAGGACTAGCGGGAAGGGAGACCCAGTACTTC	CASSGGLAGRETQYF
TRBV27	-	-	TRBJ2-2	TGTGCCAGCACCTCCTTGGCTAGGTCGAACACCGGGGAGCTGTTTTTT	CASTSLARSNTGELFF
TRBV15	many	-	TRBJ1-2	TGTGCCACCAGCAGAGAGACCGGGACTGGAGCTAACTATGGCTACACCTTC	CATSRETGTGANYGYTF
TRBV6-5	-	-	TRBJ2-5	TGTGCCAGCAGTTACGGAGCGGTCCAAGAGACCCAGTACTTC	CASSYGAVQETQYF
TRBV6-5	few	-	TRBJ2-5	TGTGCCAGCAGTTACTGGGGGGGCTTTTGGGAGACCCAGTACTTC	CASSYWGGFWETQYF
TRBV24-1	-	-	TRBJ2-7	TGTGCCACCAGTGATGGAAGTCAACGGCAGTACTTC	CATSDGSQRQYF
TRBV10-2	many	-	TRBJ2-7	TGCGCCAGCATGGTTCCGACTGTACCCTACGAGCAGTACTTC	CASMVPTVPYEQYF
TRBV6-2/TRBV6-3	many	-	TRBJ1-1	TGTGCCAGCAGTCCATACAGGCACACTGAAGCTTTCTTT	CASSPYRHTEAFF
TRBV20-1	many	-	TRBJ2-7	TGCAGTGCTAGGGGTAGGGCCGGCAGGAACTACGAGCAGTACTTC	CSARGRAGRNYEQYF
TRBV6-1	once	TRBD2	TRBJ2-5	TGTGCCAGCAGGTTGCGCCTAGGGCACCCGGGAGGGGAGACCCAGTACTTC	CASRLRLGHPGGETQYF
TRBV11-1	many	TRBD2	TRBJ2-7	TGTGCCAGCAGCTTACCCACTTCACGGGGGGGCCAGTACGAGCAGTACTTC	CASSLPTSRGGQYEQYF
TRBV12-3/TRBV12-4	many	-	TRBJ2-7	TGTGCCAGCAGTTTAGAACATCGGGACGAGCAGTACTTC	CASSLEHRDEQYF
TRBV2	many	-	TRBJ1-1	TGTGCCAGCAGGGTCACACTGAACACTGAAGCTTTCTTT	CASRVTLNTEAFF
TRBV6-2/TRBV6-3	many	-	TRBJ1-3	TGTGCCAGCAGTTATGCGGGGGCTGGAAACACCATATATTTT	CASSYAGAGNTIYF
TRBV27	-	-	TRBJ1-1	TGTGCCAGCCGATCGCGGGCTGAAGCTTTCTTT	CASRSRAEAFF
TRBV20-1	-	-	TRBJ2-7	TGCAGTGCTCCTCCGACAGGCTACGAGCAGTACTTC	CSAPPTGYEQYF
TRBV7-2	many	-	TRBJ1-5	TGTGCCAGCAGCCTGGGACGGAATTCCCATCAGCCCCAGCATTTT	CASSLGRNSHQPQHF
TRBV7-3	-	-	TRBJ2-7	TGTGCCAGCAGCTTATTTGCGGGATCAGACTACGAGCAGTACTTC	CASSLFAGSDYEQYF
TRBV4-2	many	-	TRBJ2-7	TGTGCCAGCAGCCAAGACACCAAGGGTTACGAGCAGTACTTC	CASSQDTKGYEQYF
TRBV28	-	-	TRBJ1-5	TGTGCCAGTAGTGACAGTCTCGAGCCCCAGCATTTT	CASSDSLEPQHF
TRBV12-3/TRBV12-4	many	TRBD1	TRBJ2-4	TGTGCCAGCAGTACTGGACAGGGACCACTAGGAGCCAAAAACATTCAGTACTTC	CASSTGQGPLGAKNIQYF
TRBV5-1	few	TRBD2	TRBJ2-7	TGCGCCAGCAGCTCCTCGGGACTAGCGGGAGGGCCGGGTTACGAGCAGTACTTC	CASSSSGLAGGPGYEQYF
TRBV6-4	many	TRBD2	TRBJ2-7	TGTGCCAGCGGGGCCAGACCCCTAAAGCGGGAGATCTACGAGCAGTACTTC	CASGARPLKREIYEQYF
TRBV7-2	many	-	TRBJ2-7	TGTGCCAGCAGCTTAGCGCTGGCGACTTCCTACGAGCAGTACTTC	CASSLALATSYEQYF